This TCR beta chain emerged from a study of tissue T cells after allogeneic stem cell transplantation (dated by TCRdb to between 2021 and 2024). With respect to the entire study: Using research autopsies of patients with and without GVHD, plus mouse models of GVHD, the study profiled TCR beta repertoires across many tissues. The human part of the study was a prospective observational study with no blinding and no randomization. The full study reports these points: Sampling depth was acknowledged as a limitation, and the patient cohort was both small and clinically heterogeneous. Only a few T cell clones appeared in more than one patient, yet motif-based clustering showed tissue-specific repertoire signatures that were shared between patients. Within patients, how anatomically similar tissues were was a major factor shaping TCR repertoire composition, regardless of disease or transplant status. In both patients and mice, T cells from blood and spleen covered only a limited part of the TCR repertoire found in tissues. The study did not determine which tissue TCRs were alloreactive or antigen-specific, and some clones might have been persisting host cells.

The CDR3 runs 16 amino acids, cysteine and phenylalanine included. The DNA has 45 bases, all within the CDR3, and is read from base 1. Reading the germline V gene (reference sequence) gives CDR1 LGHDT and CDR2 YNNKQL. V has 4 bases trimmed and J has 1 base trimmed; junction bases matching no gene number 4. A word on this clone: Its recognized antigen is unknown. This is a murine receptor, so its gene nomenclature and germline sequences are mouse based. The read halts 1 residue ahead of the CDR3 end, with the missing end drawn from the germline J gene.

The library was generated by the immunoSEQ multiplex PCR assay. Adaptive Biotechnologies performed the TCRbeta CDR3 sequencing at survey depth and reported CDR3 sequences, V/J genes, productive frequency and template counts. Amplification of TCR beta CDR3 regions was performed from genomic DNA rather than from RNA. Per the authors' processing: Jensen-Shannon divergence served to quantify pairwise repertoire overlap between tissues, with 0 meaning identical and 1 meaning complete divergence. Tissues were clustered by single-linkage agglomerative hierarchical clustering of pairwise JSD values and displayed as dendrograms. GLIPH2 was run on all patient samples with simulation_depth 1000, kmer_min_depth 3 and cdr3_length_cutoff 8, and groups with more than two unique CDR3s were retained. A standardized tissue-overlap score was generated by extrapolating Jaccard GLIPH-group overlap across patients to a standard repertoire size of 1000 clones. To look at how diversity was associated with clinical or experimental variables, linear mixed-effect models were used, with tissue treated as a fixed effect and individual treated as a random effect. What TCRdb holds here is the immuneACCESS table cut down to in-frame rearrangements. Part of the clones is not present; checked against another copy, under half of the missing clones reflect an unresolved V gene, and the others are unexplained. That table gives V, J and clone size, and the DNA gave D and trimming. In this sample the table shows 6,000 to 8,000 clones, 65% to 80% of which occur a single time. Of the sample, 0.78% falls within the top ten clones.

The sequenced sample consisted of blood. The chain links TRBV4 with TRBJ2-4; 11 middle bases align to TRBD2. The clonotype comes from a female BALB/c mouse in good health. The strain in question carries the MHC haplotype H2-d. The DNA read from the CDR3 is TGTGCCAGCAGCTCCGGGACTGGGGGCCGTCAAAACACCTTGTAC. It encodes CASSSGTGGRQNTLY. The CDR3 as a whole reads CASSSGTGGRQNTLYF.